The table lists the clone carrying this T cell receptor beta chain with a count of one. Its antigen remains unknown. With 0 bases clipped from V and 5 bases from J, the junction kept 0 bases outside the gene matches. CDR1 KGHSY and CDR2 FQNENV come from the germline V gene. The CDR3 spans 15 residues. Method: immunoSEQ multiplex PCR; TCRdb's copy keeps in-frame clones and lacks some. The data hold approximately 110,000 clones, with about 93% observed a single time. The sample comes from a study of T cell responses to AZD1222 COVID-19 vaccine. Notes on the study in general: Possibly, clonal diversity was underestimated; donors were largely white British and included more females. Two AZD1222 doses significantly raised spike-specific TCR breadth and depth over controls.

The rearrangement uses TRBV16 and TRBJ1-5; 11 bases agree with TRBD1. This sequence originates from an adult in good health. The source material was peripheral blood, sampled on day 0 of AZD1222 vaccination. The CDR3 region has the DNA TGTGCCAGCAGCCAATCGGGACAGGGGGATCAGCCCCAGCATTTT. The encoded protein is CASSQSGQGDQPQHF. Full variable domain (missing parts from reference TRBV16 and TRBJ1-5): GEEVAQTPKHLVRGEGQKAKLYCAPIKGHSYVFWYQQVLKNEFKFLISFQNENVFDETGMPKERFSAKCLPNSPCSLEIQATKLEDSAVYFCASSQSGQGDQPQHFGDGTRLSIL.